This TCR beta chain was sequenced in a study of blood T cell repertoires in COVID-19. Study-wide background: Both acute and convalescent COVID-19 samples were obtained from the United States, Italy and Spain.

Losses at the gene ends were 6 bases for V and 1 base for J; bases not matched to a gene: 3. CDR3 length: 14 residues. Germline CDR1 and CDR2: MNHEY and SVGAGI. The assay was immunoSEQ multiplex PCR, and TCRdb's table has in-frame clones only and misses some. The sample contains some 230,000 clones, about 80% of which appear only once. The chain combines TRBV6-5 with TRBJ1-1, with 9 bases matching TRBD1. Material: peripheral blood. The receptor's source is a woman in her fifties or sixties with acute or convalescent COVID-19. The CDR3 bases are TGTGCCAGCAGCTCGACAGGGGGGAACACTGAAGCTTTCTTT. Residues: CASSSTGGNTEAFF.